The T cell receptor (beta chain) described here comes from a study of blood T cell repertoires in COVID-19. Across the whole study: Sites in the United States, Italy and Spain provided acute and convalescent COVID-19 samples.

In this sample, this clone turned up a few times. Under the authors' procedure: Reference gene primers were amplified, and this amplification served to estimate nucleated cell counts. TCRdb's table, derived via immunoSEQ multiplex PCR, lists solely in-frame clones and lacks some. V and J calls and clone size are as listed in that table; D and trimming were resolved from the DNA. The data hold about 100,000 clones, with approximately 92% observed a single time. Material for sequencing was peripheral blood. This TCR was recovered from a man younger than 30 with acute or convalescent COVID-19.

The CDR3 loop is CASRLQGAYTEAFF. CDR3 nucleotides: TGCGCCAGCAGACTACAGGGGGCCTACACTGAAGCTTTCTTT. This chain uses TRBV4-1 with TRBJ1-1; 9 nucleotides match TRBD1. The CDR3 contains 14 residues. The trim removed 6 bases at V and 3 bases at J, leaving 5 bases unmatched. Germline V gene sequence: CDR1 MGHRA, CDR2 YSYEKL.